This T cell receptor (beta chain) is from a study of T cells after yellow fever vaccination. MiXCR, run by TCRdb on the 5' RACE reads, gives a single entry per CDR3 protein. The sample carries 250,000 to 400,000 distinct CDR3 sequences, approximately 4% recorded once. This clonotype was detected only a few times. This CDR3 is 14 amino acids long. Germline CDR1 MNHEY, CDR2 SMNVEV (reference sequence). Trimming left V 4 bases short and J 2 bases short, with 12 bases between. The sequenced sample was PBMCs, obtained 5 days after the yellow fever booster vaccination. This receptor was taken from a man in his late teens or twenties who received the YFV17D yellow fever vaccine. The chain couples TRBV27 to TRBJ2-7, with TRBD1 as a possible D gene (6 bases). CDR3 DNA sequence: TGTGCCAGCAGTTGGACAGTCCTAGCCTACGAGCAGTACTTC. It codes for CASSWTVLAYEQYF.